Listed below are T cell receptor beta chains from one sample, sequenced in a study of cytomegalovirus exposure and HLA in healthy donors. Using immunoSEQ multiplex PCR, the repertoire was profiled, and TCRdb retains in-frame clones only, with some absent. The data hold about 150,000 clones, with roughly two thirds observed a single time. Input material: PBMCs. The receptors come from a young woman in good health and CMV-seropositive. CDR3s include the opening cysteine and the closing phenylalanine or tryptophan. D genes are given only for firm matches.

j_call | v_call | d_call | cdr3_aa
TRBJ2-7 | TRBV15 | - | CATSRTGGGGHEQYF
TRBJ2-1 | TRBV9 | TRBD1 | CASSPRTGPDNEQFF
TRBJ1-4 | TRBV13 | - | CASSFRTANEKLFF
TRBJ1-2 | TRBV4-2 | TRBD1 | CASKEPGGTANYGYTF
TRBJ2-5 | TRBV2 | - | CASSSGQGGETQYF
TRBJ2-3 | TRBV5-1 | - | CASSLAGGHTDTQYF
- | TRBV30 | - | CALGPTGYEQYF
TRBJ2-7 | TRBV19 | - | CASSIGNRAYYEQYF
TRBJ1-5 | TRBV27 | TRBD1 | CASSFAGTGLIVQPQHF
TRBJ1-2 | TRBV6-6 | - | CACTGQNYGYTF
TRBJ2-1 | TRBV4-2 | TRBD2 | CASSQLIAGGQYNEQFF
TRBJ1-5 | TRBV4-2 | - | CASSQAPGGDQPQHF
TRBJ1-5 | TRBV5-8 | TRBD1 | CASSLGTGGNQPQHF
TRBJ2-1 | TRBV5-6 | - | CASSLPGLSYNEQFF
TRBJ1-2 | TRBV27 | - | CASSLSPGVLGYTF
TRBJ2-3 | TRBV7-3 | TRBD2 | CASSLKYGGGAGADTQYF
TRBJ1-1 | TRBV14 | - | CASSQGGGRNTEAFF
TRBJ2-5 | TRBV9 | TRBD1 | CASSATGGALETQYF
TRBJ1-6 | TRBV5-1 | - | CASSLTQGNNSPLHF
TRBJ1-6 | TRBV6-6 | - | CASSSGETIPLHF
TRBJ2-5 | TRBV28 | TRBD1 | CASSQQGEEYQETQYF
TRBJ1-2 | TRBV5-4 | - | CASSPSPGQSYGYTF
TRBJ2-7 | TRBV2 | TRBD2 | CASRPGLAGHEQYF